A selection of T cell receptor beta chains follows, all from one sample in a study of blood T cell repertoires in COVID-19. TCRdb's copy holds only in-frame clones and misses some; the assay was immunoSEQ multiplex PCR. The sample records 200,000 to 250,000 clones, approximately 91% being singletons. Sequenced: peripheral blood. These receptors were obtained from a man aged 55-75 years who had recovered from COVID-19. CDR3s include the opening cysteine and the closing phenylalanine or tryptophan. D genes are given only for firm matches. Some rows have no size entry. The others give once, few or many, or a class for an expanded clone.

>.|TRBV28|TRBJ1-2|TRBD1
TGTGCCAGCAGTCGACAGGGCAACTATGGCTACACCTTC
CASSRQGNYGYTF
>few|TRBV19|TRBJ1-5|TRBD1
TGTGCCAGTAGTATCTATGGACAGGGGTCTAGCAATCAGCCCCAGCATTTT
CASSIYGQGSSNQPQHF
>.|TRBV28|TRBJ2-1|.
TGTGCCAGCAGTTTTGCCGGGACTCCGGGCAATGAGCAGTTCTTC
CASSFAGTPGNEQFF
>.|TRBV16|TRBJ2-5|.
TGTGCCAGCAGCCAAGGACAGCAAGAGACCCAGTACTTC
CASSQGQQETQYF
>.|TRBV2|TRBJ1-1|TRBD1
TGTGCCAGCAGGGACAGGGCAGCCACTGAAGCTTTCTTT
CASRDRAATEAFF
>.|TRBV29-1|TRBJ1-4|.
TGCAGCGTACAGGGCTCTAATGAAAAACTGTTTTTT
CSVQGSNEKLFF
>.|TRBV7-9|TRBJ2-2|.
TGTGCCAGCAGCTTAGACCGGGACACCGGGGAGCTGTTTTTT
CASSLDRDTGELFF
>.|TRBV5-4|TRBJ2-7|TRBD1
TGTGCCAGCAGCTCACTTACCGGGACAGGGGGCTACGAGCAGTACTTC
CASSSLTGTGGYEQYF
>.|TRBV25-1|TRBJ2-3|TRBD2
TGTGCCAGCACCCTTAGCGGGGGGGAGGTAGATACGCAGTATTTT
CASTLSGGEVDTQYF
>.|TRBV14|TRBJ2-7|TRBD2
TGTGCCAGCAGCCATGGGGAGGGAGCCTACGAGCAGTACTTC
CASSHGEGAYEQYF
>.|TRBV5-6|TRBJ2-6|.
TGTGCCTCCCTGTGGGGGGGGCCATCTGGGGCCAACGTCCTGACTTTC
CASLWGGPSGANVLTF
>.|TRBV6-5|TRBJ1-6|.
TGTGCCAGCAGTTACTACGACAGAGATAACACACCCCTCCACTTT
CASSYYDRDNTPLHF
>.|TRBV28|TRBJ2-5|.
TGTGCCAGCAGGCCGCGGAGGCTAGCCCAAGAGACCCAGTACTTC
CASRPRRLAQETQYF
>.|TRBV19|TRBJ1-3|.
TGTGCCAGTATGCAGTCGGTGCGGGCGTCTGGAAACACCATATATTTT
CASMQSVRASGNTIYF
>few|TRBV6-5|TRBJ2-7|TRBD2
TGTGCCAGCAGTTACTCGGCGGGGGGGGCCTACGAGCAGTACTTC
CASSYSAGGAYEQYF
>once|TRBV30|TRBJ2-1|TRBD2
TGTGCCTCCTCTAGCGGGAGCACCAATGAGCAGTTCTTC
CASSSGSTNEQFF
>.|TRBV19|TRBJ2-3|.
TGTGCCAGTAGTCGCGGGCCCCCCACAGATACGCAGTATTTT
CASSRGPPTDTQYF
>.|TRBV5-1|TRBJ2-7|.
TGCGCCAGCAGCCCCCGGGTCTCGAGCTCCTACGAGCAGTACTTC
CASSPRVSSSYEQYF
>.|TRBV5-1|TRBJ2-1|.
TGCGCCAGCAGCTTGATACAGGGTTACAATGAGCAGTTCTTC
CASSLIQGYNEQFF
>.|TRBV7-9|TRBJ2-7|.
TGTGCCAGCAGCCCGACGAGGGGGATCTACGAGCAGTACTTC
CASSPTRGIYEQYF
>few|TRBV5-6|TRBJ2-2|.
TGTGCCAGCAGCTTGAGGACAGCGAACACCGGGGAGCTGTTTTTT
CASSLRTANTGELFF
>once|TRBV20-1|TRBJ1-5|TRBD1
TGCAGTGCTAGTGAGGGCAGGGGGCAGAGTCAGCCCCAGCATTTT
CSASEGRGQSQPQHF
>.|TRBV19|TRBJ1-2|TRBD1
TGTGCCAGTAACCGGGACAGGGGAAACTATGGCTACACCTTC
CASNRDRGNYGYTF
>.|TRBV28|TRBJ2-7|.
TGTGCCGCCAGGGGTGCGGACGAGCAGTACTTC
CAARGADEQYF
>.|TRBV6-4|TRBJ2-1|.
TGTGCCAGCAGACCCCGGGGTAGCTCCAATGAGCAGTTCTTC
CASRPRGSSNEQFF
>.|TRBV28|TRBJ1-5|.
TGTGCCAGCAGTTCCCCGGGACAAGGGAAGCCCCAGCATTTT
CASSSPGQGKPQHF
>.|TRBV7-2|TRBJ2-7|TRBD2
TGTGCCAGCAGCTTAGTTGCGGGGGTCTACGAGCAGTACTTC
CASSLVAGVYEQYF
>.|TRBV7-8|TRBJ2-7|TRBD1
TGTGCCAGCAGTCTCGACAGGGCCTCCTACGAGCAGTACTTC
CASSLDRASYEQYF
>.|TRBV5-1|TRBJ1-1|TRBD1
TGCGCCAGCAGCTTGGGACAGGGGAGGGCAATGAACACTGAAGCTTTCTTT
CASSLGQGRAMNTEAFF
>once|TRBV4-1|TRBJ1-1|TRBD1
TGCGCCAGCAGAGCCGGGACAGGGTCCGCGGGGAACACTGAAGCTTTCTTT
CASRAGTGSAGNTEAFF
>.|TRBV14|TRBJ2-2|.
TGTGCCAGCAGCCTAAACTTCAACACCGGGGAGCTGTTTTTT
CASSLNFNTGELFF
>.|TRBV11-2|TRBJ2-7|TRBD2
TGTGCCAGCAGCCCCGGGGGGACCTACGAGCAGTACTTC
CASSPGGTYEQYF
>.|TRBV5-4|TRBJ2-7|.
TGTGCCAGCAGCTTGACGACGGGATCCTACGAGCAGTACTTC
CASSLTTGSYEQYF
>.|TRBV15|TRBJ2-6|.
TGTGCCACCAGCAGGATACAGGCTTCTGGGGCCAACGTCCTGACTTTC
CATSRIQASGANVLTF
>.|TRBV7-8|TRBJ1-1|.
TGTGCCAGCAGCTTGGGTCCTGACAGACCGAACACTGAAGCTTTCTTT
CASSLGPDRPNTEAFF
>.|TRBV9|TRBJ1-5|TRBD1
TGTGCCAGCAGCGTAGGAGCTGGACAGGGCGAAGAGCCCCAGCATTTT
CASSVGAGQGEEPQHF
>.|TRBV28|TRBJ2-5|TRBD1
TGTGCCAGCAGAACTGGACAGGGTAGAGGGGAGACCCAGTACTTC
CASRTGQGRGETQYF
>once|TRBV2|TRBJ2-1|TRBD1
TGTGCCAGCAGCACATCCGGGACAGGGGCCAATGAGCAGTTCTTC
CASSTSGTGANEQFF
>.|TRBV10-3|TRBJ1-1|TRBD1
TGTGCCATCAGTAGGACAGGGGACACTGAAGCTTTCTTT
CAISRTGDTEAFF
>.|TRBV7-9|TRBJ1-4|TRBD1
TGTGCCAGCAGCTCAGACAGGGCAACTAATGAAAAACTGTTTTTT
CASSSDRATNEKLFF
>.|TRBV2|TRBJ2-3|TRBD2
TGTGCCAGCAGACCTACTAGCGGGAGGTTGACAGATACGCAGTATTTT
CASRPTSGRLTDTQYF
>.|TRBV9|TRBJ1-1|.
TGTGCCAGCAGCGTAGGTGGGGGGTACACTGAAGCTTTCTTT
CASSVGGGYTEAFF
>.|TRBV9|TRBJ1-3|.
TGTGCCAGCAGCGATTACAGGGCGCGCGGGTCTGGAAACACCATATATTTT
CASSDYRARGSGNTIYF
>.|TRBV7-2|TRBJ2-3|TRBD2
TGTGCCAGCAGCCCTCCTGGGACTAGCGGGGGGCTAGATACGCAGTATTTT
CASSPPGTSGGLDTQYF
>.|TRBV2|TRBJ2-5|.
TGTGCCAGCAGTGAAGGGCAGCAAGAGACCCAGTACTTC
CASSEGQQETQYF
>few|TRBV5-4|TRBJ2-2|.
TGTGCCAGCAGCAGTAGGAGGGTCGGGAACACCGGGGAGCTGTTTTTT
CASSSRRVGNTGELFF
>few|TRBV7-7|TRBJ1-5|.
TGTGCCAGCTCTCTTAGCCCGGATCAGCCCCAGCATTTT
CASSLSPDQPQHF
>once|TRBV5-4|TRBJ1-6|.
TGTGCCAGCAGCCCAACAGTGTTGGATTCACCCCTCCACTTT
CASSPTVLDSPLHF
>.|TRBV28|TRBJ1-2|TRBD1
TGTGCCAGCGGCACAGGGGACCCTAGAGTTGGCTACACCTTC
CASGTGDPRVGYTF
>.|TRBV24-1|TRBJ2-2|TRBD2
TGTGCCACCAGTGATTCCCTAGCGGGAGTTCCGGGCACCGGGGAGCTGTTTTTT
CATSDSLAGVPGTGELFF
>.|TRBV19|TRBJ1-1|.
TGTGCCAGCTTAGAGAGGAACACTGAAGCTTTCTTT
CASLERNTEAFF
>.|TRBV12-3/TRBV12-4|TRBJ1-2|.
TGTGCCAGCAGCCCAGGGGAGATCTATGGCTACACCTTC
CASSPGEIYGYTF